This T cell receptor (beta chain) was captured by sequencing in a study of early T cells in non-severe SARS-CoV-2 infection. Whole-study findings and limits: VDJdb-based annotation leaned toward anti-spike CD8 responses and missed private and CD4 specificities.

Trimming took off 2 bases at V and 2 bases at J, with 8 bases between the two ends. Germline V gene sequence: CDR1 SGHAT, CDR2 FQNNGV. The CDR3 runs to 14 residues. The TCR library protocol attached unique molecular identifiers to the individual cDNA molecules. TCRdb recomputed calls from the 5' RACE reads with MiXCR, one row per CDR3 protein. The table lists tens of thousands of distinct CDR3 sequences, under 15% of them singletons. This clonotype has a handful of counts. As yet, its antigen is unknown. The sequenced sample consisted of whole blood. The chain is built from TRBV11-2 and TRBJ2-3; D gene ambiguous. The clonotype was recovered from an adult who was a healthcare worker with PCR-confirmed SARS-CoV-2 infection or an uninfected control (not recorded which). The CDR3 nucleotides read TGTGCCAGCAGCTTAACACGGCCCACAGATACGCAGTATTTT. Protein sequence: CASSLTRPTDTQYF.